Given below is one T cell receptor beta chain in context. Its cognate antigen is unknown. The sample belongs to a study of cytomegalovirus exposure and HLA in healthy donors. Study-wide results and caveats: Most TCR sequences showed up rarely, but some public TCRs showed up in many donors. As confirmed in vitro, a few CMV-associated chains were specific for CMV antigens. Diagnosis of cytomegalovirus status made by the classifier reportedly showed high specificity and sensitivity.

Sequenced by immunoSEQ multiplex PCR; TCRdb stores in-frame clones only, minus some. The table lists 250,000 to 400,000 clones, roughly 90% of them singletons. V lost 4 bases and J 2 bases, leaving 13 bases between the germline ends. There are 15 residues in the CDR3. Germline loops: CDR1 SNHLY, CDR2 FYNNEI. This receptor was identified in a man under 40 in good health and CMV-seronegative. The sequencing sample was made of PBMCs. The rearrangement links TRBV2 to TRBJ2-3; tentatively, D is TRBD1 (6 bases). CDR3 in DNA: TGTGCCAGCAGTGGAACGAGGGGGATCACAGATACGCAGTATTTT. It encodes CASSGTRGITDTQYF.